This T cell receptor beta chain derives from a study of T cell responses to AZD1222 COVID-19 vaccine. General study results and limits: The peak T cell response came first, and repertoires were sampled only after it. Of spike-specific TCRs, nearly half reportedly target regions left unmutated in variants. Donors were mostly white British, more females; clonal diversity possibly underestimated.

In regard to this clone: Its specificity is not known.

TCRdb keeps only in-frame clones here, not all; method: immunoSEQ multiplex PCR. The data show 130,000 to 150,000 clones, roughly 92% seen once. The V gene's germline CDR1 is LNHDA and CDR2 SQIVND (reference sequence). CDR3 size: 13 residues. The V gene lost 3 bases and the J gene lost 2 bases, with 7 bases spanning the gap. The V gene is TRBV19, the J gene TRBJ1-1; no clear D. The receptor was derived from an adult in good health. Sequenced here: peripheral blood, sampled on day 0 of AZD1222 vaccination. CDR3 sequence: CASSITHNTEAFF. In nucleotides, the CDR3 is TGTGCCAGTAGTATTACACACAACACTGAAGCTTTCTTT.